This is a list of T cell receptor beta chains from one sample in a study of blood T cell repertoires in COVID-19. Assay used: immunoSEQ multiplex PCR; TCRdb lists only in-frame clones, some missing. Here the sample spans roughly 340,000 clones, approximately 90% being singletons. Sequencing input: PBMCs or T cells enriched from blood (not recorded which). The source is a man between 18 and 29 years old who had recovered from COVID-19. The CDR3 runs from the conserved cysteine through the conserved F or W. Fields, in order: clone size, J gene, V gene, D gene, CDR3 protein, CDR3 DNA. D genes are given only for firm matches. Not every row has a clone size; where given, it reads once, few, many or a size class.

size: -
J: TRBJ2-2
V: TRBV19
D: -
CDR3: CASSMTTQVWTGELFF
DNA: TGTGCCAGTAGTATGACTACGCAAGTTTGGACCGGGGAGCTGTTTTTT

size: once
J: TRBJ1-6
V: TRBV6-5
D: -
CDR3: CASLAGNSPLHF
DNA: TGTGCCAGCCTGGCAGGGAATTCACCCCTCCACTTT

size: -
J: TRBJ2-7
V: TRBV6-2/TRBV6-3
D: -
CDR3: CASSYSMRALTYEQYF
DNA: TGTGCCAGCAGTTACTCAATGCGCGCATTAACCTACGAGCAGTACTTC

size: few
J: TRBJ2-7
V: TRBV7-2
D: -
CDR3: CASSRDGYEQYF
DNA: TGTGCCAGCAGCCGAGATGGCTACGAGCAGTACTTC

size: -
J: TRBJ1-1
V: TRBV13
D: -
CDR3: CASSLTANTEAFF
DNA: TGTGCCAGCAGCTTAACTGCAAACACTGAAGCTTTCTTT

size: -
J: TRBJ1-1
V: TRBV28
D: -
CDR3: CASSTGMNTEAFF
DNA: TGTGCCAGCAGCACAGGCATGAACACTGAAGCTTTCTTT

size: -
J: TRBJ2-3
V: TRBV20-1
D: TRBD1
CDR3: CSASRSSRTGGEYF
DNA: TGCAGTGCTAGTCGGTCATCGAGGACAGGTGGGGAGTATTTT

size: -
J: TRBJ2-7
V: TRBV29-1
D: TRBD1
CDR3: CSVTGVFSSYEQYF
DNA: TGCAGCGTTACAGGGGTATTCAGCTCCTACGAGCAGTACTTC

size: once
J: TRBJ1-6
V: TRBV4-1
D: TRBD1
CDR3: CASSQVPGGNSPLHF
DNA: TGCGCCAGCAGCCAAGTTCCAGGGGGTAATTCACCCCTCCACTTT

size: -
J: TRBJ1-1
V: TRBV18
D: -
CDR3: CASSPSGSNTEAFF
DNA: TGTGCCAGCTCACCATCAGGGTCCAACACTGAAGCTTTCTTT

size: -
J: TRBJ1-1
V: TRBV7-9
D: TRBD1
CDR3: CASSPRGSNTEAFF
DNA: TGTGCCAGCAGCCCCAGGGGGTCAAACACTGAAGCTTTCTTT

size: -
J: TRBJ2-7
V: TRBV5-4
D: -
CDR3: CASSLDGYEQYF
DNA: TGTGCCAGCAGCTTGGACGGTTACGAGCAGTACTTC

size: -
J: TRBJ2-3
V: TRBV9
D: -
CDR3: CASSLQGGGTDTQYF
DNA: TGTGCCAGCAGCTTACAGGGAGGGGGAACAGATACGCAGTATTTT

size: -
J: TRBJ1-2
V: TRBV3-1/TRBV3-2
D: -
CDR3: CASSRHRFYGYTF
DNA: TGTGCCAGCAGCCGGCACAGGTTCTATGGCTACACCTTC

size: -
J: TRBJ2-1
V: TRBV5-4
D: -
CDR3: CASSPVRSSYNEQFF
DNA: TGTGCCAGCAGCCCGGTACGGAGCTCCTACAATGAGCAGTTCTTC

size: -
J: TRBJ1-1
V: TRBV29-1
D: TRBD1
CDR3: CSVEGQMNTEAFF
DNA: TGCAGCGTTGAGGGACAGATGAACACTGAAGCTTTCTTT

size: -
J: TRBJ1-5
V: TRBV5-5
D: -
CDR3: CASSLAINQPQHF
DNA: TGTGCCAGCAGCTTGGCCATCAATCAGCCCCAGCATTTT

size: -
J: TRBJ2-5
V: TRBV7-2
D: -
CDR3: CASSLARGDPQETQYF
DNA: TGTGCCAGCAGCTTAGCGCGGGGAGACCCTCAAGAGACCCAGTACTTC

size: -
J: TRBJ2-2
V: TRBV6-5
D: -
CDR3: CASHRRPGITGELFF
DNA: TGTGCCAGCCACAGACGGCCAGGTATCACTGGGGAGCTGTTTTTT

size: -
J: TRBJ1-2
V: TRBV5-1
D: -
CDR3: CASSLEPGGYGYTF
DNA: TGCGCCAGCAGCTTGGAGCCGGGAGGCTATGGCTACACCTTC

size: -
J: TRBJ2-1
V: TRBV5-1
D: -
CDR3: CASSLVRVANEQFF
DNA: TGCGCCAGCAGCTTGGTTCGGGTCGCCAATGAGCAGTTCTTC

size: -
J: TRBJ2-1
V: TRBV9
D: -
CDR3: CASSLTGTPENEQFF
DNA: TGTGCCAGCAGCCTAACCGGGACACCCGAGAATGAGCAGTTCTTC

size: -
J: TRBJ1-2
V: TRBV12-3/TRBV12-4
D: TRBD1
CDR3: CASKGTDSHGYTF
DNA: TGTGCCAGCAAAGGGACAGACAGTCATGGCTACACCTTC

size: -
J: TRBJ1-3
V: TRBV4-1
D: -
CDR3: CASSRMSSSGNTIYF
DNA: TGCGCCAGCAGCCGTATGTCGAGCTCTGGAAACACCATATATTTT

size: -
J: TRBJ2-2
V: TRBV7-6
D: TRBD1
CDR3: CASSLGQGAIAGELFF
DNA: TGTGCCAGCAGCTTAGGACAGGGGGCGATTGCCGGGGAGCTGTTTTTT

size: once
J: TRBJ2-5
V: TRBV29-1
D: TRBD2
CDR3: CSVGYTSGGKTQYF
DNA: TGCAGCGTCGGCTACACTAGCGGGGGAAAGACCCAGTACTTC

size: -
J: TRBJ2-1
V: TRBV30
D: TRBD2
CDR3: CAWSARGSGRAVAYNEQFF
DNA: TGTGCCTGGAGTGCCCGGGGTAGCGGGAGGGCCGTGGCCTACAATGAGCAGTTCTTC

size: -
J: TRBJ2-3
V: TRBV11-2
D: TRBD2
CDR3: CASSLFGGRSPDTQYF
DNA: TGTGCCAGCAGCTTATTCGGCGGGAGAAGTCCAGATACGCAGTATTTT

size: -
J: TRBJ2-1
V: TRBV19
D: TRBD2
CDR3: CASSPGGGYNEQFF
DNA: TGTGCCAGTAGTCCCGGGGGAGGGTACAATGAGCAGTTCTTC

size: -
J: TRBJ1-5
V: TRBV19
D: TRBD1
CDR3: CASMEGAGGNQPQHF
DNA: TGTGCCAGTATGGAGGGGGCAGGGGGGAATCAGCCCCAGCATTTT

size: -
J: TRBJ2-7
V: TRBV10-3
D: -
CDR3: CAISESGGINEQYF
DNA: TGTGCCATCAGTGAGTCGGGCGGGATCAACGAGCAGTACTTC

size: -
J: TRBJ1-4
V: TRBV5-1
D: -
CDR3: CASSLAPGDEKLFF
DNA: TGCGCCAGCAGCTTGGCACCAGGGGATGAAAAACTGTTTTTT

size: -
J: TRBJ1-1
V: TRBV19
D: -
CDR3: CASSIAGGYTNTEAFF
DNA: TGTGCCAGTAGTATAGCGGGGGGGTACACGAACACTGAAGCTTTCTTT

size: -
J: TRBJ1-4
V: TRBV5-4
D: TRBD1
CDR3: CASSSSGTAREKLFF
DNA: TGTGCCAGCAGCTCCTCCGGGACAGCCCGCGAAAAACTGTTTTTT

size: few
J: TRBJ1-5
V: TRBV6-5
D: -
CDR3: CASRVTGNQPQHF
DNA: TGTGCCAGCAGAGTGACAGGTAATCAGCCCCAGCATTTT

size: -
J: TRBJ1-2
V: TRBV18
D: TRBD1
CDR3: CASSPPTGNYGYTF
DNA: TGTGCCAGCTCACCGCCGACAGGGAACTATGGCTACACCTTC